The TCR beta chain described here comes from a study of cytomegalovirus exposure and HLA in healthy donors. About this clone itself: As yet, its antigen is unknown.

Study conclusions and caveats: Rare TCR sequences predominated, though certain public TCRs were found in many donors. The likely explanation for a cluster of highly shared sequence variants was sequencing artifact. Immune exposure was documented only through CMV serostatus.

13 Jbeta primers and 60 Vbeta primers were used for the PCR. Profiled with immunoSEQ multiplex PCR; TCRdb holds only in-frame clones, not every one. The top ten hold about a fifth of the sample, which has 30,000 or so clones, approximately 61% seen once. Germline V gene sequence: CDR1 SGHRS, CDR2 YFSETQ. There are 14 residues in the CDR3. Trimming pared 1 base from V and 0 bases from J, leaving 5 bases between. The chain combines TRBV5-1 with TRBJ1-3, with D unresolved. The receptor was isolated from a man aged 50 to 60 in good health and CMV-seropositive. Source material: PBMCs. The CDR3 region is CASSLSVSGNTIYF. In DNA form, the CDR3 reads TGCGCCAGCAGCTTGTCTGTCTCTGGAAACACCATATATTTT. Full variable domain (rest looked up from reference TRBV5-1 and TRBJ1-3): KAGVTQTPRYLIKTRGQQVTLSCSPISGHRSVSWYQQTPGQGLQFLFEYFSETQRNKGNFPGRFSGRQFSNSRSEMNVSTLELGDSALYLCASSLSVSGNTIYFGEGSWLTVV.